Here is one T cell receptor (beta chain) with its context. This clone was counted only a few times. Its specific antigen is unknown. No quality values exist for individual bases; no much larger clone is one base distant. V and J are trimmed by 6 bases and 2 bases, and the gene matches miss 9 bases of the junction. The germline V gene sets CDR1 to MDHEN and CDR2 to SYDVKM. Spanning cysteine to phenylalanine, the CDR3 consists of 15 amino acids. The retained sequence is limited to the CDR3, 45 bases, with the frame set at the first base. The data belong to a study of blood T cell repertoires in COVID-19 (dated by TCRdb to 2020 to 2021). Background for the entire study: Collaborator samples came from the United States, Italy and Spain and covered acute and convalescent phases of COVID-19. The repertoires were made available in a free public database intended to serve as a resource for research on the immune response to SARS-CoV-2. The material from the prospective study consisted of cDNA or gDNA derived from T cells, B-cell-depleted T cells, or PBMCs. The dataset comprised deeply sampled blood TCRbeta repertoires from subjects exposed to, actively infected with, or recovered from COVID-19. Samples came from the ongoing ImmuneRACE study (first 160 participants) plus 1,254 subjects from 6 global collaborators. HLA class I and class II types, where available, came from metadata supplied by the sample provider rather than from assay-based typing. Nearly every sample came with metadata listing a de-identified subject ID, COVID-19 status, age in years and sex.

Whole blood was collected in K2EDTA tubes by collaborating institutions according to the institutions' own protocols. Collaborator samples were shipped for TCRbeta analysis as frozen whole blood, isolated PBMCs, or DNA extracted from either sample type. On the study overall, not on this receptor specifically: Clinical and demographic metadata were provided uncurated, with the amount varying by source and participant.

The immunoSEQ Assay, a bias-controlled multiplex PCR, was used to amplify TCRbeta CDR3 regions from genomic DNA. The paper's data handling went like this. Within the assay, amplification of reference gene primers was used to estimate how many nucleated cells each sample contained. To quantify the absolute abundance of each unique TCRbeta CDR3 rearrangement, sequence reads were collapsed and filtered. Productive Simpson clonality was computed per sample as the square root of Simpson's diversity index over productive rearrangements. The table comes from immuneACCESS by way of TCRdb, which keeps in-frame sequences with V and J called. Part of the clones is missing from these tables; in studies checked, under half for an unresolved V gene and the rest for unknown reasons. The V and J calls and clone size were taken over from that table, and D and trimming were inferred from the DNA. In all, the sample holds over 50,000 clones, and around 80% of those were seen once. The top ten clones comprise under 3% of the sample.

Material: peripheral blood. This sequence originates from a man aged 50 or older with acute or convalescent COVID-19. The rearranged chain carries TRBV28 and TRBJ1-2, and 7 junctional nucleotides match TRBD1. In nucleotide form, the sequence is TGTGCCAGCAGGACCGGACAGGATTTGAACTATGGCTACACCTTC. It translates as CASRTGQDLNYGYTF.